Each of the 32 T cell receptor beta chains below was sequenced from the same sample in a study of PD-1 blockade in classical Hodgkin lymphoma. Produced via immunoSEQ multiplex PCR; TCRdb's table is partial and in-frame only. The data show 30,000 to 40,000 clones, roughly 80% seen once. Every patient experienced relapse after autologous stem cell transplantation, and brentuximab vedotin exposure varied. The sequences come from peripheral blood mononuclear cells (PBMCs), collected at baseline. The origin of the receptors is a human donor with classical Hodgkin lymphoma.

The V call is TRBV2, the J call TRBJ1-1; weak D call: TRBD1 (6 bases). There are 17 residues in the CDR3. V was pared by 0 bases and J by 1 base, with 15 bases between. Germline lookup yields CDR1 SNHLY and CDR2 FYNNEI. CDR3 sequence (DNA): TGTGCCAGCAGTGAAGCGGTGTTAGGGACACGGAACACTGAAGCTTTCTTT. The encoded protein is CASSEAVLGTRNTEAFF.

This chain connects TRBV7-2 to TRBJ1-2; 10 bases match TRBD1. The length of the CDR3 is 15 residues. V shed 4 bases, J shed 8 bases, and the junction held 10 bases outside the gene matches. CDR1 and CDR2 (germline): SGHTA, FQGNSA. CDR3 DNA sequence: TGTGCCAGCAGCTCCTCTGGACAGGGGGTTGGGGGCTACACCTTC. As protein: CASSSSGQGVGGYTF.

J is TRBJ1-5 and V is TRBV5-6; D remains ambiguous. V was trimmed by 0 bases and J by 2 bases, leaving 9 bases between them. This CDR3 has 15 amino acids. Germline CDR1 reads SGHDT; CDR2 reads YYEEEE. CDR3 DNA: TGTGCCAGCAGCTTGGCTGGGCGGCGCAATCAGCCCCAGCATTTT. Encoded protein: CASSLAGRRNQPQHF.

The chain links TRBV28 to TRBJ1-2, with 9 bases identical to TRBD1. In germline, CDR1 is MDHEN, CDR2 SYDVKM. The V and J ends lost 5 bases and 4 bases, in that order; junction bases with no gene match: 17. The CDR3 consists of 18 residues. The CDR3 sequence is CASSPGPGTGHLLYGYTF. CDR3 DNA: TGTGCCAGCAGTCCTGGTCCCGGGACAGGGCACCTTCTCTATGGCTACACCTTC.

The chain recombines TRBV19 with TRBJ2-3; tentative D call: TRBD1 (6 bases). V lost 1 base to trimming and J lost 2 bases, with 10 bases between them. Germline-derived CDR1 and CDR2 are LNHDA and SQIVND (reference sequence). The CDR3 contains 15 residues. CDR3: CASSIGGGYTDTQYF. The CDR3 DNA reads TGTGCCAGTAGTATAGGAGGGGGTTACACAGATACGCAGTATTTT.

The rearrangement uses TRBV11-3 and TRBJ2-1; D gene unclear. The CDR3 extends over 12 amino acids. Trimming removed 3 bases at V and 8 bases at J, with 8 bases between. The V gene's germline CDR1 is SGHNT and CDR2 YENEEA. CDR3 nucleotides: TGTGCCAGCAGCTTCGGTCTGTATGAGCAGTTCTTC. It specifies CASSFGLYEQFF.

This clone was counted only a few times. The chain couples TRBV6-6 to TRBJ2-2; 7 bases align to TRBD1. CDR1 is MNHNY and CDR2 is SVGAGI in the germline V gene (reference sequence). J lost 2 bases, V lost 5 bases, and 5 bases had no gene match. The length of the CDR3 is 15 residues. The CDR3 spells CASSRTGGNTGELFF. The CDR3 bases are TGTGCCAGCAGTCGGACAGGAGGCAACACCGGGGAGCTGTTTTTT.

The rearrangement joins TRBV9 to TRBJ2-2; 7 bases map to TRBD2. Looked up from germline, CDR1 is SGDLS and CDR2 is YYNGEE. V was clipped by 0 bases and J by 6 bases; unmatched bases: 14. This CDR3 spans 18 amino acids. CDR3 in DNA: TGTGCCAGCAGCGTAGCGACTAGCCCTGGGGGATTGGCCGGGGAGCTGTTTTTT. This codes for CASSVATSPGGLAGELFF.

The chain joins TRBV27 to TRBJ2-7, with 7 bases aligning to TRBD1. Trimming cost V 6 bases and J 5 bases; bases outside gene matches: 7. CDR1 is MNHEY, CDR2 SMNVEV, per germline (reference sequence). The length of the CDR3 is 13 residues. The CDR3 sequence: CASSRDRDDEQYF. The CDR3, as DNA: TGTGCCAGCAGCCGTGACAGGGACGACGAGCAGTACTTC.

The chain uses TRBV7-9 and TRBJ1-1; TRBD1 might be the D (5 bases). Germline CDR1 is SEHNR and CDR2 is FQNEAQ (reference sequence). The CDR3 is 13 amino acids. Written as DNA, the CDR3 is TGTGCGGCTCCCCGGCAGGGAGTTACTGAAGCTTTCTTT. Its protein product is CAAPRQGVTEAFF.

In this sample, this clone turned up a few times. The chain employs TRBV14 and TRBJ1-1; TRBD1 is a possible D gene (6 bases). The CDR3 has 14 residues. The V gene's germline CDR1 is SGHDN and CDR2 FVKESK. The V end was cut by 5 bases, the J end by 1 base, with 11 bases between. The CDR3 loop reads CASSKTGENTEAFF. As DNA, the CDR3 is TGTGCCAGCAGCAAGACAGGCGAGAACACTGAAGCTTTCTTT.

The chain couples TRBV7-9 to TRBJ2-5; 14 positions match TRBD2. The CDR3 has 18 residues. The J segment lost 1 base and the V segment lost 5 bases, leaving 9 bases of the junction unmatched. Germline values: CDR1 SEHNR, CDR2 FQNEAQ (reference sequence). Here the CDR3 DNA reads TGTGCCAGCAGCCTCGGACTAGCGGGGGGACCCTTCCAAGAGACCCAGTACTTC. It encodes CASSLGLAGGPFQETQYF.

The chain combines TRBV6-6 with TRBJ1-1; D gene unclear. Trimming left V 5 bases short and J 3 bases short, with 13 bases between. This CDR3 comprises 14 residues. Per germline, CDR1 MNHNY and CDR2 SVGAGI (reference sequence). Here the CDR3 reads CASSPPIAHTEAFF. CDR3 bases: TGTGCCAGCAGTCCCCCGATAGCACACACTGAAGCTTTCTTT.

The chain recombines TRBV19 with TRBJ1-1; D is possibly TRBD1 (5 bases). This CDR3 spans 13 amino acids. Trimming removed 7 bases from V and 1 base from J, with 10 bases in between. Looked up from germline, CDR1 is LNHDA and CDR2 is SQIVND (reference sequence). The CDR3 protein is CASIRTWNTEAFF. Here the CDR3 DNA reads TGTGCCAGTATAAGGACATGGAACACTGAAGCTTTCTTT.

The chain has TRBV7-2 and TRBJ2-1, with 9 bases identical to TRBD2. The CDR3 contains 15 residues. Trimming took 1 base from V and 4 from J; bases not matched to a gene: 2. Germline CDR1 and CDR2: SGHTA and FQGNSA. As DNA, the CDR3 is TGTGCCAGCAGCTTAGTAGCGGGGGTTTACAATGAGCAGTTCTTC. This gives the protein CASSLVAGVYNEQFF.

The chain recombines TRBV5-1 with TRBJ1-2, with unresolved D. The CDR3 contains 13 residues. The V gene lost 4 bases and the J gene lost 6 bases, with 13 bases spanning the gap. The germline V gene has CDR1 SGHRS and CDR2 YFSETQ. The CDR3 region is CASSPGRANGYTF. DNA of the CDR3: TGCGCCAGCAGCCCCGGTCGGGCGAATGGCTACACCTTC.

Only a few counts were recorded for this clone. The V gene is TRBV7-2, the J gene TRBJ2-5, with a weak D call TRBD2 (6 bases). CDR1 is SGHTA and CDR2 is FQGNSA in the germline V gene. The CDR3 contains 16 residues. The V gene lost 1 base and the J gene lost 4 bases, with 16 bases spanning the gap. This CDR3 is CASSLGGTARRETQYF. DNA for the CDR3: TGTGCCAGCAGCTTAGGCGGGACCGCGAGGCGAGAGACCCAGTACTTC.

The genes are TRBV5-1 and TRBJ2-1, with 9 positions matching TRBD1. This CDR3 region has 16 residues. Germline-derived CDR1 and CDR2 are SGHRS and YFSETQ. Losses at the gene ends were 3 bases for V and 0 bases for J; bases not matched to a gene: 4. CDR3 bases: TGCGCCAGCAGCTCGGGGACAGGGAGCTCCTACAATGAGCAGTTCTTC. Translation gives CASSSGTGSSYNEQFF.

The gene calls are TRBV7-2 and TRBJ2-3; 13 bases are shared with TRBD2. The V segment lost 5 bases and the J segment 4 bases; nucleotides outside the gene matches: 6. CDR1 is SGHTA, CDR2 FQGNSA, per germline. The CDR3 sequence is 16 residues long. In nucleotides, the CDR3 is TGTGCCAGCAGCCCTCGACTAGCGGGGGGCTCAGATACGCAGTATTTT. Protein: CASSPRLAGGSDTQYF.

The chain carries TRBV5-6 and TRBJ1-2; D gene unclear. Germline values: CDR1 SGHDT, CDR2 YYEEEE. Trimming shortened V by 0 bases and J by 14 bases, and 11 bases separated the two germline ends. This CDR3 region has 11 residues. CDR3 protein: CASSLDISVTF. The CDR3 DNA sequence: TGTGCCAGCAGCTTGGACATTAGCGTAACCTTC.

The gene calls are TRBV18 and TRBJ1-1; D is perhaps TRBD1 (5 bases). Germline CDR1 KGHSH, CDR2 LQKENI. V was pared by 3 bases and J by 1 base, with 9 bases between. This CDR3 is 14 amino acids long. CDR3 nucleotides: TGTGCCAGCTCACCTAGACAGCCGAACACTGAAGCTTTCTTT. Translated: CASSPRQPNTEAFF.

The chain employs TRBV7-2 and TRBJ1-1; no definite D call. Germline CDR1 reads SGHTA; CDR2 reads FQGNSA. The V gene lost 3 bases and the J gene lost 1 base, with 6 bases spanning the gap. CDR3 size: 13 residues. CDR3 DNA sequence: TGTGCCAGCAGCTTCATCAAGAACACTGAAGCTTTCTTT. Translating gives CASSFIKNTEAFF.

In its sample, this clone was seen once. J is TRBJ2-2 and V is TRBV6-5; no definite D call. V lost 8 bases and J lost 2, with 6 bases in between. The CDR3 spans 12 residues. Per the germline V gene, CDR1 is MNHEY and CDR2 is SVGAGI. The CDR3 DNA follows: TGTGCCAGCCAAGAAAACACCGGGGAGCTGTTTTTT. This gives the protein CASQENTGELFF.

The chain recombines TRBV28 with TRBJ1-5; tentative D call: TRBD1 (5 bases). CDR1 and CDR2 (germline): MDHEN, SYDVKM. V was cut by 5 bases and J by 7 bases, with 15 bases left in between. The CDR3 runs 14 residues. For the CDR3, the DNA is TGTGCCAGCAGTGGGTCGACGGGGCGGCAGCCCCAGCATTTT. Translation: CASSGSTGRQPQHF. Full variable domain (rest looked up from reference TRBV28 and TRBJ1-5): DVKVTQSSRYLVKRTGEKVFLECVQDMDHENMFWYRQDPGLGLRLIYFSYDVKMKEKGDIPEGYSVSREKKERFSLILESASTNQTSMYLCASSGSTGRQPQHFGDGTRLSIL.

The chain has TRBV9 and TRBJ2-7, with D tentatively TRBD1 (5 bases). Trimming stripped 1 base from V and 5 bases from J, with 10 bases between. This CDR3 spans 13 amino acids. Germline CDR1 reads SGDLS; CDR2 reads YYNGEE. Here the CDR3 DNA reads TGTGCCAGCAGCGTACAGGGCCTTGACGAGCAGTACTTC. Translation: CASSVQGLDEQYF.

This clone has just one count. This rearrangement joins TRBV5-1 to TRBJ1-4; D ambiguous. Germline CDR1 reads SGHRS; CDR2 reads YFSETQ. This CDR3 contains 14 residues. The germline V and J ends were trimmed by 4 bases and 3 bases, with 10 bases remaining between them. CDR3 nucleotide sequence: TGCGCCAGCAGCCTCGGACGGGCTAATGAAAAACTGTTTTTT. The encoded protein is CASSLGRANEKLFF.

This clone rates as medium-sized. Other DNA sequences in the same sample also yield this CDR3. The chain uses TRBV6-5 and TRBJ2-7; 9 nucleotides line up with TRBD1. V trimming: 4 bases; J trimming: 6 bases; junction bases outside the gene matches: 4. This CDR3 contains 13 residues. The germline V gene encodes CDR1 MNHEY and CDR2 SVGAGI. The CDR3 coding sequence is TGTGCCAGCAGTTCGGGGGACAGGGCCGAGCAGTACTTC. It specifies CASSSGDRAEQYF.

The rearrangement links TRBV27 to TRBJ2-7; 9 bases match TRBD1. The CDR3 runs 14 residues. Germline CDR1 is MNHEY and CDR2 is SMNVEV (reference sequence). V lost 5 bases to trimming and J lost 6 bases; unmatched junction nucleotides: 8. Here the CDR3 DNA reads TGTGCCAGCAGTCACGGGACAGGGCGAGGCGAGCAGTACTTC. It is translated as CASSHGTGRGEQYF.

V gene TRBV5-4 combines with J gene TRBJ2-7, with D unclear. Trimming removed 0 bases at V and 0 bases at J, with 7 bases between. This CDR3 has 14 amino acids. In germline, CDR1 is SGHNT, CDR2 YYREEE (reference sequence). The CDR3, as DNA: TGTGCCAGCAGCTTGGATTTTAGCTCCTACGAGCAGTACTTC. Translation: CASSLDFSSYEQYF.

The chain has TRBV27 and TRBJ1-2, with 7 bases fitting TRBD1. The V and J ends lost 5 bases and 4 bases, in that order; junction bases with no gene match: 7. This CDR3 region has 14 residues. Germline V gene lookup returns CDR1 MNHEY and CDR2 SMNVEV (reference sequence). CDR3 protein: CASSEDRASYGYTF. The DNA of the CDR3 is TGTGCCAGCAGTGAAGACAGGGCTAGCTATGGCTACACCTTC.

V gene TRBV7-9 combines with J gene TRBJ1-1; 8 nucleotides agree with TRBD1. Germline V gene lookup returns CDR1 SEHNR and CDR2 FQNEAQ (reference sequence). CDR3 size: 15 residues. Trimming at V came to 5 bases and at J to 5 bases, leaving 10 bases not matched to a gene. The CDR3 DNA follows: TGTGCCAGCAGCCCCCGGGACAGGAGGAGTACTGAAGCTTTCTTT. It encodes CASSPRDRRSTEAFF.

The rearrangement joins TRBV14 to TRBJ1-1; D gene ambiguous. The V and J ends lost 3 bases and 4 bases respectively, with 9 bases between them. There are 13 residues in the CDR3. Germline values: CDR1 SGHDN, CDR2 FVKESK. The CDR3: CASSQRRTTEAFF. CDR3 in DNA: TGTGCCAGCAGCCAGCGCAGGACCACTGAAGCTTTCTTT.